This entry lists 26 T cell receptor beta chains sequenced from one sample in a study of T cell repertoires in cytomegalovirus infection. Antigens of these TCRs are unknown. TCRdb passed the reads through MiXCR, listing each CDR3 protein once. The data show 550,000 to 850,000 distinct CDR3 sequences, about 33% seen once. Sequencing used cultured PBMCs, obtained from culture after CMV antigen stimulation. Every receptor here comes from a human donor in good health (CMV status not recorded). Some clones in this sample may be carry-over from other donors' samples.

This clonotype was seen a few times. The rearrangement uses TRBV28 and TRBJ2-2; D is unresolved. This CDR3 contains 13 residues. V lost 3 bases and J lost 5, with 7 bases in between. Germline V lookup: CDR1 MDHEN, CDR2 SYDVKM. This CDR3 is CASSFVRTGELFF. For the CDR3, the DNA is TGTGCCAGCAGTTTTGTACGAACCGGGGAGCTGTTTTTT.

The V and J genes are TRBV19 and TRBJ1-5; D may be TRBD1 (6 bases). This CDR3 has 14 residues. CDR1 is LNHDA, CDR2 SQIVND, per germline (reference sequence). Trimming pared 7 bases from V and 6 bases from J, leaving 16 bases between. DNA of the CDR3: TGTGCCAGTACCCAGGGGAGATCCAGTCAGCCCCAGCATTTT. Its protein product is CASTQGRSSQPQHF.

In its sample, this clonotype was seen many times. The chain employs TRBV12-3 or TRBV12-4 and TRBJ2-1; 11 bases align to TRBD2. The CDR3 sequence is 14 residues long. Losses at the gene ends were 6 bases for V and 5 bases for J; bases not matched to a gene: 3. The CDR3 bases are TGTGCCAGCAGACCGGGACTAGCGGACAATGAGCAGTTCTTC. As protein: CASRPGLADNEQFF.

A note on this clonotype: This sequence may be a read error, since a much larger clone differs from it by one base. In DNA form, the CDR3 reads TGTGCCAGCAGCTTCTGGCACACTGAAGCTTTCTTT. Translation: CASSFWHTEAFF. The chain recombines TRBV7-2 with TRBJ1-1; the D is unclear. V dropped 3 bases and J dropped 3 bases, with 5 bases sitting between them. From germline, CDR1 is SGHTA and CDR2 FQGNSA. CDR3 length: 12 amino acids.

The rearrangement links TRBV3-1 to TRBJ2-7, with D perhaps TRBD1 or TRBD2 (5 bases each). This CDR3 contains 14 residues. Germline V gene data show CDR1 as LGHDT and CDR2 as YNNKEL (reference sequence). V gave up 1 base and J gave up 5 bases, with 12 bases separating them. CDR3 DNA sequence: TGTGCCAGCAGCCAAGGGGACCGCGGAAACGAGCAGTACTTC. This codes for CASSQGDRGNEQYF.

The DNA for the CDR3 is TGCGCCAGCAGCCAAGATTTTAACGGTGGGACATATGGCTACACCTTC. It translates to CASSQDFNGGTYGYTF. The chain has TRBV4-1 and TRBJ1-2, with D possibly TRBD1 on 6 matching bases. The length of the CDR3 is 16 residues. Germline V gives CDR1 MGHRA, CDR2 YSYEKL. Trimming took off 0 bases at V and 5 bases at J, with 16 bases between the two ends.

This clonotype occurred many times. This chain joins TRBV7-2 and TRBJ2-2; no definite D call. In germline, CDR1 is SGHTA, CDR2 FQGNSA. V lost 3 bases and J 7 bases, leaving 12 bases between the germline ends. CDR3 length equals 14 residues. Here the CDR3 reads CASSLMTAGGELFF. As DNA, the CDR3 is TGTGCCAGCAGCTTGATGACGGCCGGCGGGGAGCTGTTTTTT.

This clonotype was counted many times. The rearrangement joins TRBV7-2 to TRBJ2-3; TRBD2 might be the D (6 bases). Deletions cut 5 bases from V and 6 bases from J, with 18 bases between. The V gene's germline CDR1 is SGHTA and CDR2 FQGNSA. The CDR3 totals 15 residues. The CDR3 spells CASSTAGGTVDTQYF. For the CDR3, the DNA is TGTGCCAGCAGCACCGCCGGGGGTACAGTCGATACGCAGTATTTT.

The genes are TRBV4-1 and TRBJ2-1, with a weak D call TRBD2 (6 bases). The CDR3 covers 15 residues. The germline V gene has CDR1 MGHRA and CDR2 YSYEKL. The V and J ends lost 0 bases and 7 bases respectively, with 13 bases between them. CDR3 bases: TGCGCCAGCAGCCAAGAGCGGGAAAATTGGAATGAGCAGTTCTTC. Protein: CASSQERENWNEQFF.

This chain connects TRBV7-9 to TRBJ1-6; D not certain. V gave up 3 bases and J gave up 10 bases, with 7 bases separating them. This CDR3 has 12 amino acids. Germline values: CDR1 SEHNR, CDR2 FQNEAQ (reference sequence). The CDR3 is CASSFGPSPLHF. CDR3 sequence (DNA): TGTGCCAGCAGCTTCGGTCCCTCACCCCTCCACTTT.

This clonotype was seen a few times. The chain carries TRBV29-1 and TRBJ1-1; D unclear. Germline CDR1 is SQVTM and CDR2 is ANQGSEA. This CDR3 has 12 amino acids. V was cut by 1 base and J by 5 bases, with 8 bases left in between. This chain's CDR3 is CSVEGEGTEAFF. The CDR3 DNA follows: TGCAGCGTTGAAGGGGAAGGTACTGAAGCTTTCTTT.

V usage is TRBV27 and J usage is TRBJ2-2; TRBD2 aligns across 8 bases. CDR1 MNHEY and CDR2 SMNVEV come from the germline V gene (reference sequence). CDR3 size: 13 residues. J gave up 8 bases and V 3 bases, and 2 bases lay outside the gene matches. CDR3 sequence: CASSFRLAGELFF. CDR3 DNA sequence: TGTGCCAGCAGTTTCCGACTAGCGGGGGAGCTGTTTTTT.

This clonotype was observed at least ten times. The chain recombines TRBV7-2 with TRBJ2-3; D is possibly TRBD1 or TRBD2 (7 bases each). The germline gives CDR1 SGHTA, CDR2 FQGNSA. The CDR3 runs to 15 residues. V lost 5 bases, J lost 4 bases, and 16 bases lay in between. In nucleotides, the CDR3 is TGTGCCAGCAGCGGAGGGGGCGGGGGCCCAGATACGCAGTATTTT. As protein: CASSGGGGGPDTQYF.

This clonotype was seen a handful of times. This sequence joins TRBV7-9 and TRBJ2-5; D not resolved. Germline CDR1 SEHNR, CDR2 FQNEAQ (reference sequence). This CDR3 comprises 14 residues. V was cut by 1 base and J by 7 bases, with 13 bases left in between. The CDR3 reads CASSLVPSHGTQYF. The DNA of the CDR3 is TGTGCCAGCAGCTTAGTTCCCAGCCACGGGACCCAGTACTTC.

The chain combines TRBV6-6 with TRBJ1-1, with D possibly matching TRBD1 (6 bases). The germline gives CDR1 MNHNY, CDR2 SVGAGI (reference sequence). V was clipped by 6 bases and J by 10 bases, with 15 bases between them. The CDR3 covers 12 residues. The CDR3 spells CASSPVGGRAFF. The CDR3 DNA follows: TGTGCCAGCAGCCCCGTGGGGGGGCGAGCTTTCTTT.

This clonotype was seen only once. The chain uses TRBV6-6 and TRBJ2-7, with D tentatively TRBD1 (6 bases). The germline V and J ends were trimmed by 2 bases and 3 bases, with 14 bases remaining between them. CDR3 length: 15 amino acids. Germline V lookup: CDR1 MNHNY, CDR2 SVGAGI (reference sequence). The CDR3 reads CASSYGGLFGYEQYF. DNA for the CDR3: TGTGCCAGCAGTTACGGGGGCCTATTTGGCTACGAGCAGTACTTC.

The rearrangement links TRBV29-1 to TRBJ2-5; D is possibly TRBD1 (5 bases). The CDR3 loop spans 14 amino acids. Trimming removed 3 bases from V and 2 bases from J, with 13 bases in between. Germline CDR1 and CDR2: SQVTM and ANQGSEA. The CDR3 region is CSVEGPTTQETQYF. CDR3 DNA: TGCAGCGTTGAGGGGCCTACTACGCAAGAGACCCAGTACTTC.

This chain connects TRBV5-4 to TRBJ1-1; TRBD1 aligns across 7 bases. The CDR3 has 13 amino acids. CDR1 and CDR2 from the germline V gene are SGHNT and YYREEE (reference sequence). The trim removed 7 bases at V and 1 base at J, leaving 4 bases unmatched. CDR3 residues: CASGDSTNTEAFF. Written as DNA, the CDR3 is TGTGCCAGCGGGGACAGCACGAACACTGAAGCTTTCTTT.

This clonotype was detected a few times. The chain is built from TRBV4-1 and TRBJ2-1; 7 nucleotides agree with TRBD1. V dropped 3 bases and J dropped 8; count of bases not matched to a gene: 10. Germline-derived CDR1 and CDR2 are MGHRA and YSYEKL. The length of the CDR3 is 15 residues. The CDR3 loop is CASSQGVGRGYEQFF. The CDR3 bases are TGCGCCAGCAGCCAGGGGGTGGGCAGGGGGTATGAGCAGTTCTTC.

The gene calls are TRBV24-1 and TRBJ2-3, with 9 bases matching TRBD1. The CDR3 length is 16 residues. The germline CDR1 and CDR2 sequences are KGHDR and SFDVKD. Trimming removed 3 bases from V and 5 bases from J; junction bases left unmatched: 8. The CDR3 nucleotides are TGTGCCACCAGTGATCCTGGGACAGGGAAAGAAGATACGCAGTATTTT. It is translated as CATSDPGTGKEDTQYF.

V and J are TRBV12-3 or TRBV12-4 and TRBJ1-2, with D maybe TRBD1 (5 bases). The CDR3 is 15 amino acids. V gave up 6 bases and J gave up 8 bases, with 22 bases separating them. CDR3 in amino acids: CASSYRPGGGEGYTF. CDR3 DNA: TGTGCCAGCAGCTACCGCCCCGGGGGAGGTGAGGGCTACACCTTC.

The rearrangement links TRBV27 to TRBJ2-7; D not resolved. CDR1 and CDR2 (germline): MNHEY, SMNVEV (reference sequence). The CDR3 runs 17 residues. V lost 5 bases and J 0 bases, leaving 20 bases between the germline ends. CDR3 amino acids: CASSPHGIRITSYEQYF. The CDR3 nucleotides read TGTGCCAGCAGTCCCCATGGGATTCGAATTACCTCCTACGAGCAGTACTTC.

The CDR3 DNA sequence: TGTGCCAGCAGCGCGAGACAGGGGGCAACTAATCAGCCCCAGCATTTT. This gives the protein CASSARQGATNQPQHF. The chain couples TRBV7-2 to TRBJ1-5, with TRBD1 identical over 10 bases. This CDR3 has 16 amino acids. Trimming took 5 bases from V and 4 from J; bases not matched to a gene: 8. The germline V gene has CDR1 SGHTA and CDR2 FQGNSA. The whole variable domain, remainder taken from reference TRBV7-2 and TRBJ1-5, is GAGVSQSPSNKVTEKGKDVELRCDPISGHTALYWYRQSLGQGLEFLIYFQGNSAPDKSGLPSDRFSAERTGGSVSTLTIQRTQQEDSAVYLCASSARQGATNQPQHFGDGTRLSIL.

V is TRBV6-2 or TRBV6-3 and J is TRBJ2-5, with D possibly called TRBD1 or TRBD2 (5 bases each). Trimming took off 6 bases at V and 2 bases at J, with 16 bases between the two ends. This CDR3 is 15 amino acids long. Looked up from germline, CDR1 is MNHEY and CDR2 is SVGEGT. CDR3 sequence (DNA): TGTGCCAGCAGCCCGGGACGGCTCCCTCAAGAGACCCAGTACTTC. This translates into CASSPGRLPQETQYF.

This clonotype has more than one count but fewer than ten. This chain connects TRBV9 to TRBJ1-5, with D possibly matching TRBD1 (5 bases). Trimming pared 3 bases from V and 4 bases from J, leaving 11 bases between. The CDR3 consists of 14 residues. Germline CDR1 SGDLS, CDR2 YYNGEE. CDR3 amino acids: CASSAGRTNQPQHF. The CDR3 DNA is TGTGCCAGCAGCGCGGGACGGACGAATCAGCCCCAGCATTTT.

The chain joins TRBV10-3 to TRBJ1-5; possibly TRBD1 for D (5 bases). This CDR3 is 17 amino acids long. The V gene's germline CDR1 is ENHRY and CDR2 SYGVKD. Trimming took off 6 bases at V and 1 base at J, with 19 bases between the two ends. CDR3 nucleotide sequence: TGTGCCATCAGCGCATTCCAGGGAGCGGAGAGCAATCAGCCCCAGCATTTT. It codes for CAISAFQGAESNQPQHF.